Below are 30 T cell receptor beta chains sequenced from a single sample in a study of T cells in Graves' hyperthyroidism and ophthalmopathy. The investigators amplified TCR beta CDR3 regions from RNA transcripts. HTBI primers were the set used in a first-round RT-PCR of the TCR CDR3. One entry per CDR3 protein results from TCRdb running MiXCR on the multiplex PCR reads. The sample lists some 720,000 distinct CDR3 sequences; roughly 15% were seen once. Material: blood. These receptors were taken from a man younger than 30 with Graves' hyperthyroidism.

This clonotype was seen at least ten times. The gene calls are TRBV27 and TRBJ1-2; tentatively, D is TRBD1 (6 bases). The CDR3 spans 12 residues. Trimming cost V 5 bases and J 5 bases, with 9 bases left between them. Germline CDR1 and CDR2: MNHEY and SMNVEV (reference sequence). CDR3 nucleotides: TGTGCCAGCAGTCCGCAGGGGTATGGCTACACCTTC. Amino acids: CASSPQGYGYTF.

The rearrangement links TRBV20-1 to TRBJ2-2; possible D gene TRBD1, 5 bases. The germline V gene has CDR1 DFQATT and CDR2 SNEGSKA (reference sequence). Trimming cost V 2 bases and J 4 bases, with 14 bases left between them. The CDR3 runs to 15 residues. CDR3 loop: CSARQARASTGELFF. In nucleotides, the CDR3 is TGCAGTGCTAGACAGGCCAGGGCGAGCACCGGGGAGCTGTTTTTT.

This clonotype was seen ten or more times. The gene calls are TRBV28 and TRBJ1-6; TRBD1 aligns across 9 bases. V lost 7 bases and J lost 7; bases outside the gene matches: 5. The CDR3 contains 14 residues. The germline V gene has CDR1 MDHEN and CDR2 SYDVKM. The CDR3 DNA reads TGTGCCAGCATTCTGACAGGGGGAAATTCACCCCTCCACTTT. Its translation: CASILTGGNSPLHF. The full variable domain, in which reference TRBV28 and TRBJ1-6 provide the parts outside the CDR3, is DVKVTQSSRYLVKRTGEKVFLECVQDMDHENMFWYRQDPGLGLRLIYFSYDVKMKEKGDIPEGYSVSREKKERFSLILESASTNQTSMYLCASILTGGNSPLHFGNGTRLTVT.

Ten or more counts support this clonotype. The J gene is TRBJ1-2, the V gene TRBV12-3 or TRBV12-4; 7 nucleotides align to TRBD1. The CDR3 sequence is 14 residues long. The V gene end was trimmed by 5 bases and the J gene end by 4 bases; junction bases not matched to a gene: 7. CDR3 in amino acids: CASSPTGLGYGYTF. The CDR3 coding sequence is TGTGCCAGCAGTCCGACAGGGTTGGGCTATGGCTACACCTTC.

This sequence joins TRBV7-9 and TRBJ1-1; maybe TRBD1 (5 bases). Germline CDR1 and CDR2: SEHNR and FQNEAQ (reference sequence). Trimming stripped 1 base from V and 3 bases from J, with 12 bases between. This CDR3 is built from 15 residues. This chain's CDR3 is CASSLDGHGDTEAFF. Written as DNA, the CDR3 is TGTGCCAGCAGCTTAGATGGACATGGGGACACTGAAGCTTTCTTT.

This clonotype was observed many times. This chain uses TRBV7-2 with TRBJ2-3; the match to TRBD2 covers 9 bases. The CDR3 has 16 amino acids. V shed 2 bases, J shed 6 bases, and the junction held 9 bases outside the gene matches. CDR1 and CDR2 (germline): SGHTA, FQGNSA. The chain's CDR3 is CASSLLGGGRVDTQYF. The CDR3, as DNA: TGTGCCAGCAGCTTATTGGGGGGCGGGAGGGTTGATACGCAGTATTTT.

This clonotype was seen a few times. The genes are TRBV7-9 and TRBJ2-3; D is ambiguous. V was cut by 2 bases and J by 3 bases, with 12 bases left in between. CDR1 and CDR2 (germline): SEHNR, FQNEAQ (reference sequence). The CDR3 consists of 15 residues. CDR3 amino acids: CASSLISSGTDTQYF. CDR3 bases: TGTGCCAGCAGCTTAATATCTAGTGGGACAGATACGCAGTATTTT.

This clonotype was detected only a few times. The J gene is TRBJ1-1, the V gene TRBV4-1, with D maybe TRBD1 (5 bases). The germline gives CDR1 MGHRA, CDR2 YSYEKL. Deletions cut 5 bases from V and 3 bases from J, with 19 bases between. This CDR3 has 16 amino acids. This CDR3 reads CASSDWVVGPDTEAFF. CDR3 bases: TGCGCCAGCAGCGATTGGGTGGTGGGGCCCGACACTGAAGCTTTCTTT.

The genes are TRBV6-1 and TRBJ2-7, with TRBD1 matching 8 bases. V shed 3 bases and J 3 bases; nucleotides not matched to a gene: 1. The germline V gene encodes CDR1 MNHNS and CDR2 SASEGT. The CDR3 loop spans 13 amino acids. The CDR3 loop is CASSDGQGYEQYF. CDR3 DNA: TGTGCCAGCAGTGATGGACAGGGCTACGAGCAGTACTTC.

This clonotype occurred many times. The chain employs TRBV7-2 and TRBJ2-1; D is possibly TRBD1 (5 bases). V was pared by 5 bases and J by 12 bases, with 17 bases between. Germline V gene lookup returns CDR1 SGHTA and CDR2 FQGNSA. This CDR3 is built from 13 residues. The CDR3 DNA sequence: TGTGCCAGCAGCCCTCCCTGGGGCTCCGCGCAGTTCTTC. It codes for CASSPPWGSAQFF. Filled out from reference TRBV7-2 and TRBJ2-1, the complete variable domain reads GAGVSQSPSNKVTEKGKDVELRCDPISGHTALYWYRQSLGQGLEFLIYFQGNSAPDKSGLPSDRFSAERTGGSVSTLTIQRTQQEDSAVYLCASSPPWGSAQFFGPGTRLTVL.

This clonotype was seen a handful of times. The chain links TRBV19 to TRBJ2-1; D is ambiguous. V was shortened by 5 bases and J by 0 bases, with 11 bases between the two germline ends. Germline V CDR1 and CDR2: LNHDA, SQIVND (reference sequence). The CDR3 covers 15 residues. CDR3 nucleotides: TGTGCCAGTAGTCTCCACTATAGCTCCTACAATGAGCAGTTCTTC. Its translation: CASSLHYSSYNEQFF.

CDR3 DNA sequence: TGTGCCAGCAATAGGGTTGGGGATCAGCCCCAGCATTTT. Its protein is CASNRVGDQPQHF. The chain recombines TRBV2 with TRBJ1-5; D not certain. CDR1 and CDR2 from the germline V gene are SNHLY and FYNNEI. Trimming cost V 7 bases and J 5 bases, with 12 bases left between them. The CDR3 is made up of 13 amino acids.

The chain couples TRBV6-6 to TRBJ2-5; D gene unclear. The CDR3 length is 14 residues. The ends were cut back, 0 bases at V and 5 bases at J, with 10 bases in the middle. CDR1 MNHNY and CDR2 SVGAGI come from the germline V gene (reference sequence). The CDR3 sequence is CASSYSTFGETQYF. The CDR3 DNA sequence: TGTGCCAGCAGTTACTCGACTTTTGGGGAGACCCAGTACTTC.

This clonotype was recorded many times. The J gene is TRBJ2-1, the V gene TRBV2, with 9 bases matching TRBD2. Germline CDR1 and CDR2: SNHLY and FYNNEI. With V trimmed by 3 bases and J by 6 bases, 6 bases remained unmatched. The CDR3 totals 15 residues. The CDR3 DNA reads TGTGCCAGCAGTGATCAACTAGCGGGCCGCAATGAGCAGTTCTTC. It is translated as CASSDQLAGRNEQFF.

Concerning this clonotype: A much larger clone differs from this one at a single base, so this may be a read error. The genes are TRBV20-1 and TRBJ2-5; maybe TRBD1 (5 bases). The CDR3 length is 14 residues. Per the germline V gene, CDR1 is DFQATT and CDR2 is SNEGSKA (reference sequence). The chain's CDR3 is CSDRRRQLRETQYF. CDR3 DNA: TGCAGTGATAGACGTCGACAGCTACGGGAGACCCAGTACTTC.

The rearrangement joins TRBV7-9 to TRBJ1-4; 7 nucleotides line up with TRBD1. There are 16 residues in the CDR3. CDR1 is SEHNR and CDR2 is FQNEAQ in the germline V gene (reference sequence). The J segment lost 4 bases and the V segment lost 0 bases, leaving 5 bases of the junction unmatched. This CDR3 is CASSLAGTVLNEKLFF. The CDR3 bases are TGTGCCAGCAGCTTAGCTGGGACAGTCCTTAATGAAAAACTGTTTTTT.

In this sample, this clonotype turned up many times. The chain is built from TRBV12-3 or TRBV12-4 and TRBJ2-7, with 9 bases aligning to TRBD1. Germline trimming cut 3 bases from V and 6 bases from J; bases unmatched to any gene: 6. The CDR3 length is 14 residues. The CDR3 region has the DNA TGTGCCAGCAGTTTCGGGGGGACAGGGAGCGAGCAGTACTTC. It yields the protein CASSFGGTGSEQYF.

The rearrangement joins TRBV19 to TRBJ2-5; D gene unclear. The germline V gene encodes CDR1 LNHDA and CDR2 SQIVND (reference sequence). The CDR3 is 14 amino acids. The V end lost 1 base, the J end lost 1 base, and 7 bases lay between the germline ends. The CDR3 region has the DNA TGTGCCAGTAGTATAGGAAACACCCAAGAGACCCAGTACTTC. Amino acid sequence: CASSIGNTQETQYF.

Ten or more counts support this clonotype. The chain has TRBV7-3 and TRBJ2-1; D gene uncertain. This CDR3 spans 13 amino acids. The V end lost 6 bases, the J end lost 3 bases, and 9 bases lay between the germline ends. Germline CDR1 reads SGHTA; CDR2 reads FQGTGA. CDR3: CASSLSNYNEQFF. CDR3 DNA sequence: TGTGCCAGCAGTTTGTCCAACTACAATGAGCAGTTCTTC.

The V gene is TRBV7-9, the J gene TRBJ2-1; D gene uncertain. V gave up 6 bases and J gave up 6 bases, with 15 bases separating them. CDR1 SEHNR and CDR2 FQNEAQ come from the germline V gene (reference sequence). CDR3 length: 14 amino acids. The CDR3 loop reads CASSPNPGANEQFF. In DNA, the CDR3 is TGTGCCAGCAGTCCAAATCCGGGCGCCAATGAGCAGTTCTTC.

This clonotype was detected only a few times. The rearrangement joins TRBV28 to TRBJ2-6; a possible D gene is TRBD2 (6 bases). Germline V gene lookup returns CDR1 MDHEN and CDR2 SYDVKM. V was shortened by 5 bases and J by 0 bases, with 23 bases between the two germline ends. This CDR3 contains 20 residues. In DNA form, the CDR3 reads TGTGCCAGCAGTGAACTACCGGGACGGACTATTTACTCTGGGGCCAACGTCCTGACTTTC. Translation gives CASSELPGRTIYSGANVLTF.

This chain joins TRBV19 and TRBJ1-5, with TRBD1 matching 12 bases. V shed 4 bases, J shed 0 bases, and the junction held 4 bases outside the gene matches. This CDR3 contains 17 residues. CDR1 LNHDA and CDR2 SQIVND come from the germline V gene (reference sequence). The CDR3 sequence is CASSSGTGGVSNQPQHF. In DNA, the CDR3 is TGTGCCAGTAGTAGTGGGACAGGGGGCGTTAGCAATCAGCCCCAGCATTTT.

This clonotype was seen repeatedly, ten times or more. V gene TRBV6-1 combines with J gene TRBJ1-6; 8 nucleotides match TRBD1. The germline CDR1 and CDR2 sequences are MNHNS and SASEGT. The V segment lost 5 bases and the J segment 8 bases; nucleotides outside the gene matches: 11. The CDR3 is 16 amino acids. In DNA form, the CDR3 reads TGTGCCAGCAGTCAACCTCCGGGACAGGCCGATTCACCCCTCCACTTT. Amino acids: CASSQPPGQADSPLHF.

In its sample, this clonotype was seen a few times. The gene calls are TRBV11-2 and TRBJ2-1; 10 nucleotides line up with TRBD2. This CDR3 comprises 17 residues. Trimming removed 0 bases from V and 7 bases from J; junction bases left unmatched: 9. The germline gives CDR1 SGHAT, CDR2 FQNNGV. The CDR3 here is CASSLDRAGGQANEQFF. The DNA for the CDR3 is TGTGCCAGCAGCTTAGATCGAGCGGGAGGGCAGGCTAATGAGCAGTTCTTC.

This chain connects TRBV10-3 to TRBJ2-7; 11 bases align to TRBD2. The length of the CDR3 is 17 residues. V trimming: 0 bases; J trimming: 5 bases; junction bases outside the gene matches: 9. Germline V CDR1 and CDR2: ENHRY, SYGVKD. CDR3 nucleotide sequence: TGTGCCATCAGTGAGTCGGAAATGGGACTAGCGGCCCACGAGCAGTACTTC. Its protein product is CAISESEMGLAAHEQYF.

The CDR3 is CATEPTGYGYTF. The CDR3 nucleotides are TGTGCCACCGAGCCCACGGGCTATGGCTACACCTTC. The rearrangement links TRBV7-9 to TRBJ1-2; D is uncertain. The germline V and J ends were trimmed by 10 bases and 4 bases, with 13 bases remaining between them. Looked up from germline, CDR1 is SEHNR and CDR2 is FQNEAQ (reference sequence). This CDR3 spans 12 amino acids.

This clonotype has a count of ten or more. The junction does not match germline at one end; this may be a read error. The chain combines TRBV2 with TRBJ2-1; 10 nucleotides agree with TRBD2. Per germline, CDR1 SNHLY and CDR2 FYNNEI. The CDR3 consists of 15 residues. CDR3 protein: CASSKAGGTYNEQFF. The DNA of the CDR3 is TGTGCCAGCAGTAAAGCGGGAGGGACTTACAATGAGCAGTTCTTC.

Regarding this clonotype: Its ends do not fully match the called genes, so a read error is possible. This chain links TRBV6-1 with TRBJ2-3, with TRBD2 as a possible D gene (6 bases). Germline V lookup: CDR1 MNHNS, CDR2 SASEGT. This CDR3 has 17 amino acids. CDR3 in amino acids: CAGSPPGRGTRTDTQYF. The DNA for the CDR3 is TGTGCCGGCAGCCCCCCAGGGCGCGGGACGCGCACAGATACGCAGTATTTT.

This clonotype was seen at least ten times. The chain has TRBV28 and TRBJ2-1; either TRBD1 or TRBD2 may fit D (6 bases each). Trimming pared 2 bases from V and 8 bases from J, leaving 22 bases between. Germline CDR1 is MDHEN and CDR2 is SYDVKM. The CDR3 has 17 amino acids. The CDR3 is CASSLVPAGEDLDEQFF. CDR3 DNA: TGTGCCAGCAGTTTAGTCCCCGCAGGGGAGGATTTGGATGAGCAGTTCTTC.

This clonotype was detected many times. Written as DNA, the CDR3 is TGTGCCAGCAGCTCCCGACAGGATCCCACAGATACGCAGTATTTT. Translating it yields CASSSRQDPTDTQYF. The genes are TRBV7-3 and TRBJ2-3, with a weak D call TRBD1 (6 bases). Trimming pared 4 bases from V and 2 bases from J, leaving 13 bases between. This CDR3 has 15 residues. From germline, CDR1 is SGHTA and CDR2 FQGTGA.